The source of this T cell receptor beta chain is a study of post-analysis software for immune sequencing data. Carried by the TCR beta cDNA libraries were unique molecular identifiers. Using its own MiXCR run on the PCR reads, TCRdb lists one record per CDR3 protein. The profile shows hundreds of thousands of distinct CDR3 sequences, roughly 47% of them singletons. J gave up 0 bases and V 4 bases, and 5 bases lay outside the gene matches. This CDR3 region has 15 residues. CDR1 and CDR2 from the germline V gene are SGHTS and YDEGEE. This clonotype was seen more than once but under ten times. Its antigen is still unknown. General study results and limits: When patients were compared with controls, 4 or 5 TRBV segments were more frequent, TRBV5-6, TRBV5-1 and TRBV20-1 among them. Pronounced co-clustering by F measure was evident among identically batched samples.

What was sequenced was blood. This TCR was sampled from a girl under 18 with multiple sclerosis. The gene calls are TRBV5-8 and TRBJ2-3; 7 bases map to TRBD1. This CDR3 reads CASSTGAHSTDTQYF. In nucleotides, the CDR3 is TGTGCCAGCAGCACAGGGGCCCATAGCACAGATACGCAGTATTTT.